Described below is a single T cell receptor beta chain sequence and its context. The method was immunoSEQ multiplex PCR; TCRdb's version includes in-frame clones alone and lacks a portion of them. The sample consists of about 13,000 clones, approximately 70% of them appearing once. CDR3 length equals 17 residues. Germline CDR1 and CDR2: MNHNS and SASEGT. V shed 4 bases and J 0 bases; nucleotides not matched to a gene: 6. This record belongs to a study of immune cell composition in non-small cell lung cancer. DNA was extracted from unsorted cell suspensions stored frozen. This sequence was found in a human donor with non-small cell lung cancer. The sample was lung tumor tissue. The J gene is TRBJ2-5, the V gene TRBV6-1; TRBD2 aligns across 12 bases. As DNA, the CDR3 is TGTGCCAGCAGTGGCACTACTAGCGGGAGGTACCAAGAGACCCAGTACTTC. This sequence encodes CASSGTTSGRYQETQYF.